These 11 T cell receptor beta chains came from one sample sequenced in a study of lymphopenia after photon versus proton radiotherapy. This table comes from immunoSEQ multiplex PCR, and its TCRdb copy is limited to in-frame clones, with some not included. The sample lists about 70,000 clones; around 86% were seen once. The material was peripheral blood, obtained from a patient treated with proton-based radiotherapy. The receptors derive from a man older than 75 with esophageal cancer.

This chain links TRBV10-3 with TRBJ1-5, with a possible D match to TRBD1 (5 bases). Germline CDR1 is ENHRY and CDR2 is SYGVKD. The ends were cut back, 10 bases at V and 5 bases at J, with 12 bases in the middle. This CDR3 is built from 12 residues. The CDR3 DNA is TGTGCCACCTCGGGGGGGGATCAGCCCCAGCATTTT. It codes for CATSGGDQPQHF.

This clone was detected once. The chain is built from TRBV6-5 and TRBJ2-2; possibly TRBD1 for D (6 bases). Trimming cost V 9 bases and J 8 bases, with 19 bases left between them. CDR1 and CDR2 (germline): MNHEY, SVGAGI. The CDR3 spans 14 residues. The CDR3 loop is CASSQGTRLGELFF. For the CDR3, the DNA is TGTGCCAGTTCACAGGGAACTCGCCTTGGGGAGCTGTTTTTT.

The gene calls are TRBV29-1 and TRBJ1-1; D may be TRBD1 (5 bases). V was clipped by 1 base and J by 4 bases, with 10 bases between them. Per germline, CDR1 SQVTM and CDR2 ANQGSEA. This CDR3 spans 13 amino acids. The CDR3 reads CSVEAGLGTEAFF. CDR3 coding DNA: TGCAGCGTTGAAGCAGGGTTGGGCACTGAAGCTTTCTTT.

This chain joins TRBV9 and TRBJ1-1; D is perhaps TRBD1 (5 bases). This CDR3 has 14 amino acids. Trimming left V 0 bases short and J 6 bases short, with 12 bases between. Germline CDR1 is SGDLS and CDR2 is YYNGEE. The CDR3 reads CASSVATGPAEAFF. The CDR3 DNA sequence: TGTGCCAGCAGCGTAGCTACGGGGCCCGCTGAAGCTTTCTTT.

J is TRBJ1-6 and V is TRBV11-2; tentatively, D is TRBD1 (6 bases). Trimming cost V 3 bases and J 2 bases, with 11 bases left between them. The CDR3 runs to 16 residues. Germline V gene data show CDR1 as SGHAT and CDR2 as FQNNGV. The CDR3 DNA is TGTGCCAGCAGCTTGGAAGGACAGCCCTATAATTCACCCCTCCACTTT. Translated: CASSLEGQPYNSPLHF.

This chain connects TRBV5-5 to TRBJ1-2; perhaps TRBD1 as D (5 bases). The CDR3 is made up of 14 amino acids. Germline V gene sequence: CDR1 SGHKS, CDR2 YYEKEE (reference sequence). V was shortened by 4 bases and J by 6 bases, with 16 bases between the two germline ends. For the CDR3, the DNA is TGTGCCAGCAGCCCTACCATCGACAGACATGGCTACACCTTC. This translates into CASSPTIDRHGYTF.

The chain carries TRBV7-6 and TRBJ1-1; D remains unclear. CDR1 and CDR2 from the germline V gene are SGHVS and FNYEAQ. V was trimmed by 2 bases and J by 7 bases, leaving 14 bases between them. This CDR3 spans 14 amino acids. CDR3 sequence: CASSLSWQAFEAFF. As DNA, the CDR3 is TGTGCCAGCAGCTTATCATGGCAGGCTTTTGAAGCTTTCTTT.

The chain has TRBV10-2 and TRBJ2-1; 14 bases are shared with TRBD2. CDR1 is WSHSY and CDR2 is SAAADI in the germline V gene. Trimming removed 7 bases from V and 13 bases from J; junction bases left unmatched: 15. The CDR3 length is 16 residues. The CDR3 DNA reads as TGCGCCAGCACTGAACTGCCGGGACTAGCGGGGGAAGAACAGTTCTTC. Its protein is CASTELPGLAGEEQFF.

The chain employs TRBV27 and TRBJ2-6; no clear D. The germline V gene encodes CDR1 MNHEY and CDR2 SMNVEV (reference sequence). The length of the CDR3 is 15 residues. Trimming shortened V by 3 bases and J by 2 bases, and 8 bases separated the two germline ends. The CDR3 reads CASSLLGPGANVLTF. The CDR3 DNA follows: TGTGCCAGCAGTTTGCTGGGTCCTGGGGCCAACGTCCTGACTTTC.

V is TRBV30 and J is TRBJ2-6; no clear D. The CDR3 totals 15 residues. Germline CDR1 GTSNPN, CDR2 SVGIG (reference sequence). The V end lost 1 base, the J end lost 0 bases, and 7 bases lay between the germline ends. CDR3 nucleotides: TGTGCCTGGAGTGACGCCTACTCTGGGGCCAACGTCCTGACTTTC. Translation gives CAWSDAYSGANVLTF.

This chain connects TRBV5-4 to TRBJ1-1; weak D call: TRBD1 (5 bases). In germline, CDR1 is SGHNT, CDR2 YYREEE (reference sequence). Trimming took off 0 bases at V and 8 bases at J, with 14 bases between the two ends. The CDR3 consists of 14 residues. CDR3 sequence (DNA): TGTGCCAGCAGCTTGGGCGGGGGAGTCTCCGAAGCTTTCTTT. Amino acid sequence: CASSLGGGVSEAFF.